The 6 T cell receptor beta chains below were found in one sample sequenced in a study of blood T cell repertoires in COVID-19. TCRdb keeps only in-frame clones here, not all; method: immunoSEQ multiplex PCR. The sample comprises 300,000 to 450,000 clones, around nine tenths of which are singletons, and approximately 1% rests with the top ten. Sequencing used PBMCs or T cells enriched from blood (not recorded which). These receptor sequences come from a woman under 40 who had been exposed to COVID-19.

The chain couples TRBV2 to TRBJ1-1; tentatively, D is TRBD1 (6 bases). The CDR3 has 15 amino acids. The germline V gene encodes CDR1 SNHLY and CDR2 FYNNEI. With 2 bases removed from V and 4 bases from J, the gap between germline ends came to 14 bases. CDR3 residues: CASSEIGGGGTEAFF. For the CDR3, the DNA is TGTGCCAGCAGTGAAATTGGGGGAGGGGGCACTGAAGCTTTCTTT.

This chain uses TRBV11-2 with TRBJ1-5; D gene uncertain. This CDR3 has 13 amino acids. Germline V CDR1 and CDR2: SGHAT, FQNNGV. V lost 5 bases and J 0 bases, leaving 5 bases between the germline ends. The CDR3 loop reads CASSPNSNQPQHF. The CDR3 coding sequence is TGTGCCAGCAGCCCCAATAGCAATCAGCCCCAGCATTTT.

This clone was seen many times. V and J are TRBV6-2 or TRBV6-3 and TRBJ2-6; 15 nucleotides agree with TRBD2. The CDR3 runs to 20 residues. CDR1 and CDR2 from the germline V gene are MNHEY and SVGEGT. The ends lost 6 bases at V and 1 base at J; junction bases unmatched: 10. CDR3 in amino acids: CASSALGLAGGNSGANVLTF. The CDR3 DNA is TGTGCCAGCAGCGCCCTCGGACTAGCGGGAGGGAATTCTGGGGCCAACGTCCTGACTTTC.

The chain has TRBV6-5 and TRBJ1-2; 7 nucleotides agree with TRBD1. V trimming: 0 bases; J trimming: 8 bases; junction bases outside the gene matches: 6. The CDR3 consists of 14 residues. Germline assignment: CDR1 MNHEY and CDR2 SVGAGI. The CDR3 here is CASSYSSTGNGYTF. The CDR3, as DNA: TGTGCCAGCAGTTACTCCTCGACAGGGAACGGCTACACCTTC.

The chain is built from TRBV29-1 and TRBJ2-2; D is unresolved. This CDR3 spans 14 amino acids. Trimming took 7 bases from V and 0 from J, leaving 12 bases between them. CDR1 is SQVTM and CDR2 is ANQGSEA in the germline V gene. CDR3 DNA: TGCAGCGCCAGACACAGAACGAACACCGGGGAGCTGTTTTTT. This codes for CSARHRTNTGELFF.

The chain uses TRBV6-5 and TRBJ1-1; 9 nucleotides align to TRBD1. Per germline, CDR1 MNHEY and CDR2 SVGAGI. The CDR3 has 13 amino acids. The junction had 4 bases not matched to a gene; V was cut back by 7 bases and J by 4 bases. This CDR3 is CASTPGQGTEAFF. The DNA for the CDR3 is TGTGCCAGCACCCCGGGACAGGGCACTGAAGCTTTCTTT.